This TCR beta chain originates from a study of PD-L1 blockade in urothelial cancer. Looking at the study overall: In terms of prior chemotherapy, patients had received 0 to 3 regimens. The researchers analyzed blood 3 weeks (second dose) and 6 weeks after treatment start.

TCRdb's copy holds only in-frame clones and misses some; the assay was immunoSEQ multiplex PCR. The sample has about 81,000 clones; over 80% are singletons. Germline CDR1 and CDR2: MDHEN and SYDVKM. V gave up 3 bases and J gave up 6 bases; unmatched junction bases: 1. The CDR3 consists of 12 residues. Time point in this sample: pretreatment peripheral blood. This clonotype was sampled from a man in his forties with urothelial cancer. The V and J genes are TRBV28 and TRBJ2-7; 8 nucleotides match TRBD2. The material was PBMCs, obtained around atezolizumab (anti-PD-L1) treatment. CDR3 DNA sequence: TGTGCCAGCAGTTTCGGGGGGGTCGAGCAGTACTTC. This sequence encodes CASSFGGVEQYF.